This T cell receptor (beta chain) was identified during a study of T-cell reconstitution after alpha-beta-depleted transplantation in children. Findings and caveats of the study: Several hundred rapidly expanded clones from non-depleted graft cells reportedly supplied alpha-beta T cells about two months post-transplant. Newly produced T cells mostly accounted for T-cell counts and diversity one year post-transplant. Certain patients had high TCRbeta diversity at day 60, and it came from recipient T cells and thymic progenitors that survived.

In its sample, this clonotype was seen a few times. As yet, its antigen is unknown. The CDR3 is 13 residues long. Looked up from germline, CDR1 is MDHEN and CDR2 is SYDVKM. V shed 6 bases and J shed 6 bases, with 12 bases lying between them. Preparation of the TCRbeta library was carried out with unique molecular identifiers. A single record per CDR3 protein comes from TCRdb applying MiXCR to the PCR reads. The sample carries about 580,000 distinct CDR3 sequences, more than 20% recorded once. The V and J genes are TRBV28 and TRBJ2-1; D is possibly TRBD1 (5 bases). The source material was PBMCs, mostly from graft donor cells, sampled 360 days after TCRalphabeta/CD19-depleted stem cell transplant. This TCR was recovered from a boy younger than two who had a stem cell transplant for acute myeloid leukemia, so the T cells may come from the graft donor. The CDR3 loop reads CASSFRVGNEQFF. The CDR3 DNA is TGTGCCAGCAGCTTCAGGGTCGGCAATGAGCAGTTCTTC. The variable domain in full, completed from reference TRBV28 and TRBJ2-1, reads DVKVTQSSRYLVKRTGEKVFLECVQDMDHENMFWYRQDPGLGLRLIYFSYDVKMKEKGDIPEGYSVSREKKERFSLILESASTNQTSMYLCASSFRVGNEQFFGPGTRLTVL.